These 27 T cell receptor beta chains were all obtained from the same sample, sequenced in a study of blood T cell repertoires in COVID-19. Repertoires were generated with immunoSEQ multiplex PCR, while TCRdb's copy carries only in-frame clones and drops some. In the table there are roughly 310,000 clones, approximately 88% of which are singletons. The sequencing input was peripheral blood. Receptor source: a woman aged 45-60 years with active or convalescent COVID-19.

The chain links TRBV30 to TRBJ2-7; 11 bases match TRBD2. V shed 7 bases, J shed 2 bases, and the junction held 7 bases outside the gene matches. Germline V gene lookup returns CDR1 GTSNPN and CDR2 SVGIG (reference sequence). The CDR3 loop spans 14 amino acids. The CDR3 DNA follows: TGTGCCTTAATTGGGACTAGCGGACCCTACGAGCAGTACTTC. Amino acid sequence: CALIGTSGPYEQYF. The whole variable domain, remainder taken from reference TRBV30 and TRBJ2-7, is SQTIHQWPATLVQPVGSPLSLECTVEGTSNPNLYWYRQAAGRGLQLLFYSVGIGQISSEVPQNLSASRPQDRQFILSSKKLLLSDSGFYLCALIGTSGPYEQYFGPGTRLTVT.

This chain uses TRBV27 with TRBJ2-5; the match to TRBD2 covers 7 bases. The ends lost 2 bases at V and 1 base at J; junction bases unmatched: 4. From germline, CDR1 is MNHEY and CDR2 SMNVEV (reference sequence). The CDR3 covers 15 residues. The DNA for the CDR3 is TGTGCCAGCAGTTTAGGGGCTAGCGGCCAAGAGACCCAGTACTTC. Translated, it gives CASSLGASGQETQYF.

The chain employs TRBV11-3 and TRBJ2-1; 7 bases align to TRBD2. The length of the CDR3 is 16 residues. V trimming: 5 bases; J trimming: 2 bases; junction bases outside the gene matches: 9. Germline V CDR1 and CDR2: SGHNT, YENEEA. CDR3 nucleotide sequence: TGTGCCAGCAGCCCTCGAGGAGCGGGGACCTACAATGAGCAGTTCTTC. Protein product: CASSPRGAGTYNEQFF.

J is TRBJ1-2 and V is TRBV2; a possible D gene is TRBD1 (5 bases). Trimming removed 2 bases at V and 4 bases at J, with 11 bases between. CDR3 length equals 14 residues. Germline lookup yields CDR1 SNHLY and CDR2 FYNNEI. CDR3 protein: CASSEQGNLYGYTF. As DNA, the CDR3 is TGTGCCAGCAGTGAACAGGGAAACCTCTATGGCTACACCTTC.

The chain employs TRBV12-5 and TRBJ1-2, with D possibly TRBD1 on 6 matching bases. This CDR3 is 17 amino acids long. The germline V and J ends were trimmed by 3 bases and 3 bases, with 20 bases remaining between them. Germline CDR1 and CDR2: LGHNT and FRNRAP. The DNA for the CDR3 is TGTGCTAGTGGTTTTTCCCCGTTAGGGGGGGACGACTATGGCTACACCTTC. Its translation: CASGFSPLGGDDYGYTF.

The genes are TRBV6-6 and TRBJ1-3; D may be TRBD1 (5 bases). The CDR3 consists of 16 residues. CDR1 MNHNY and CDR2 SVGAGI come from the germline V gene (reference sequence). V was cut by 2 bases and J by 4 bases, with 15 bases left in between. CDR3 sequence: CASSYGTGTRGNTIYF. CDR3 bases: TGTGCCAGCAGTTACGGGACGGGGACTCGCGGAAACACCATATATTTT.

This chain connects TRBV30 to TRBJ2-7; a possible D gene is TRBD1 (7 bases). Germline-derived CDR1 and CDR2 are GTSNPN and SVGIG (reference sequence). V lost 7 bases and J lost 6, with 22 bases in between. This CDR3 spans 14 amino acids. The DNA of the CDR3 is TGTGCCTCAAATAGGGGCGTCCAGGGGGGCGAGCAGTACTTC. This codes for CASNRGVQGGEQYF. The variable domain in full, with the rest retrieved from reference TRBV30 and TRBJ2-7, is SQTIHQWPATLVQPVGSPLSLECTVEGTSNPNLYWYRQAAGRGLQLLFYSVGIGQISSEVPQNLSASRPQDRQFILSSKKLLLSDSGFYLCASNRGVQGGEQYFGPGTRLTVT.

The rearrangement links TRBV10-3 to TRBJ2-3; D might be TRBD1 (6 bases). CDR3 size: 15 residues. V dropped 3 bases and J dropped 0 bases, with 10 bases sitting between them. Germline CDR1 is ENHRY and CDR2 is SYGVKD. The DNA for the CDR3 is TGTGCCATCAGTGACAGGGGCGAGAGCACAGATACGCAGTATTTT. It translates to CAISDRGESTDTQYF.

This clone occurred once. This chain uses TRBV6-2 or TRBV6-3 with TRBJ2-7; unclear D gene. CDR3 length equals 12 residues. V was clipped by 3 bases and J by 3 bases, with 6 bases between them. Germline CDR1 and CDR2: MNHEY and SVGEGT. CDR3 sequence: CASSYGHYEQYF. In nucleotides, the CDR3 is TGTGCCAGCAGTTATGGGCACTACGAGCAGTACTTC.

The rearrangement links TRBV18 to TRBJ1-4; TRBD1 matches at 11 bases. Trimming took 0 bases from V and 8 from J; bases not matched to a gene: 5. Germline CDR1 is KGHSH and CDR2 is LQKENI. The CDR3 runs to 16 residues. The CDR3: CASSPPTGQGDEKLFF. For the CDR3, the DNA is TGTGCCAGCTCACCACCGACGGGACAGGGGGACGAAAAACTGTTTTTT.

This chain connects TRBV6-5 to TRBJ1-4, with D perhaps matching TRBD1 (6 bases). This CDR3 is built from 14 residues. V dropped 2 bases and J dropped 5 bases, with 9 bases sitting between them. Germline values: CDR1 MNHEY, CDR2 SVGAGI. CDR3 bases: TGTGCCAGCAGTTACCGGACAGTAAATGAAAAACTGTTTTTT. Its translation: CASSYRTVNEKLFF.

The gene calls are TRBV3-1 (or the pseudogene TRBV3-2) and TRBJ1-1, with D hard to call. The CDR3 covers 15 residues. The germline V gene has CDR1 LGHDT and CDR2 YNNKEL (reference sequence). The V end lost 0 bases, the J end lost 1 base, and 9 bases lay between the germline ends. CDR3 bases: TGTGCCAGCAGCCAAGATGAGGGCGAGAACACTGAAGCTTTCTTT. Translated: CASSQDEGENTEAFF.

V and J are TRBV28 and TRBJ2-2; 14 positions agree with TRBD2. Germline loops: CDR1 MDHEN, CDR2 SYDVKM. V lost 0 bases and J lost 3; bases outside the gene matches: 3. The CDR3 sequence is 18 residues long. CDR3 residues: CASSLWGLAGADTGELFF. In DNA, the CDR3 is TGTGCCAGCAGTTTATGGGGACTAGCGGGAGCGGACACCGGGGAGCTGTTTTTT.

This clone was found a few times. The chain links TRBV18 to TRBJ2-3, with D maybe TRBD1 (5 bases). CDR3 size: 18 residues. Germline CDR1 and CDR2: KGHSH and LQKENI. Trimming shortened V by 3 bases and J by 0 bases, and 19 bases separated the two germline ends. The CDR3 DNA follows: TGTGCCAGCTCACCCCTTCGTCCGGCAGGGAAAAGCACAGATACGCAGTATTTT. It is translated as CASSPLRPAGKSTDTQYF.

The chain is built from TRBV5-8 and TRBJ2-1; 8 nucleotides match TRBD2. The length of the CDR3 is 15 residues. V shed 4 bases, J shed 0 bases, and the junction held 3 bases outside the gene matches. Germline loops: CDR1 SGHTS, CDR2 YDEGEE. For the CDR3, the DNA is TGTGCCAGCAGCACAAGCGGGAGCTCCTACAATGAGCAGTTCTTC. Translation: CASSTSGSSYNEQFF.

The J gene is TRBJ2-1, the V gene TRBV3-1 (or the pseudogene TRBV3-2); the match to TRBD1 covers 8 bases. This CDR3 contains 15 residues. Germline V gene sequence: CDR1 LGHDT, CDR2 YNNKEL (reference sequence). V lost 4 bases, J lost 6 bases, and 8 bases stayed unmatched. The DNA for the CDR3 is TGTGCCAGCAGCCTTGGACAGGGATTGTCCAATGAGCAGTTCTTC. Its translation is CASSLGQGLSNEQFF.

In its sample, this clone was seen a few times. V is TRBV5-1 and J is TRBJ2-1; TRBD2 might be the D (5 bases). The ends were cut back, 4 bases at V and 7 bases at J, with 18 bases in the middle. Germline V gives CDR1 SGHRS, CDR2 YFSETQ. There are 15 residues in the CDR3. The CDR3 loop reads CASSLRDPGRNEQFF. The CDR3 region has the DNA TGCGCCAGCAGCCTCCGGGATCCAGGTAGAAATGAGCAGTTCTTC.

The J gene is TRBJ1-1, the V gene TRBV12-3 or TRBV12-4; 7 nucleotides agree with TRBD1. V dropped 6 bases and J dropped 1; count of bases not matched to a gene: 2. The length of the CDR3 is 13 residues. The CDR3 sequence: CASSRQGNTEAFF. The CDR3 DNA reads TGTGCCAGCAGCAGACAGGGGAACACTGAAGCTTTCTTT.

This clone was seen just once. This rearrangement joins TRBV5-1 to TRBJ2-1; 15 bases are a match to TRBD2. Germline V lookup: CDR1 SGHRS, CDR2 YFSETQ. CDR3 length: 18 amino acids. Unmatched junction bases numbered 8, after V lost 3 bases and J lost 4 bases. The CDR3 DNA reads as TGCGCCAGCAGCTCCGGGACTAGCGGGAGGATACCGTACAATGAGCAGTTCTTC. Amino acids: CASSSGTSGRIPYNEQFF.

The chain couples TRBV11-1 to TRBJ2-1, with 7 nucleotides matching TRBD2. CDR3 length equals 15 residues. Germline CDR1 SGHAT, CDR2 FQDESV (reference sequence). The trim removed 1 base at V and 9 bases at J, leaving 9 bases unmatched. CDR3 loop: CASSLVVTSQGEQFF. CDR3 coding DNA: TGTGCCAGCAGCTTAGTCGTGACTAGCCAGGGTGAGCAGTTCTTC.

The V and J genes are TRBV7-2 and TRBJ1-2; a weak D match, TRBD1 (6 bases). Germline V gene lookup returns CDR1 SGHTA and CDR2 FQGNSA. This CDR3 spans 13 amino acids. Trimming left V 1 base short and J 3 bases short, with 6 bases between. The CDR3 coding sequence is TGTGCCAGCAGCTTAGGACAGGACTATGGCTACACCTTC. Translation: CASSLGQDYGYTF. Full variable domain (missing parts from reference TRBV7-2 and TRBJ1-2): GAGVSQSPSNKVTEKGKDVELRCDPISGHTALYWYRQSLGQGLEFLIYFQGNSAPDKSGLPSDRFSAERTGGSVSTLTIQRTQQEDSAVYLCASSLGQDYGYTFGSGTRLTVV.

The chain has TRBV28 and TRBJ2-7; 13 bases fit TRBD2. V dropped 4 bases and J dropped 4; count of bases not matched to a gene: 10. Germline V gene sequence: CDR1 MDHEN, CDR2 SYDVKM. This CDR3 has 17 amino acids. The CDR3 sequence is CASSSRLAGGVGYEQYF. Written as DNA, the CDR3 is TGTGCCAGCAGTTCTCGACTAGCGGGAGGCGTGGGGTACGAGCAGTACTTC.

The chain recombines TRBV29-1 with TRBJ1-2; tentatively, D is TRBD1 (5 bases). CDR3 length: 12 amino acids. CDR1 is SQVTM and CDR2 is ANQGSEA in the germline V gene. The V gene lost 2 bases and the J gene lost 8 bases, with 12 bases spanning the gap. DNA for the CDR3: TGCAGCGTTGAAAGGCAGGGAAGCGGCTACACCTTC. Encoded protein: CSVERQGSGYTF.

This clone was picked up a small number of times. The chain joins TRBV29-1 to TRBJ1-1; D ambiguous. The CDR3 extends over 14 amino acids. Germline V gene data show CDR1 as SQVTM and CDR2 as ANQGSEA. V lost 7 bases, J lost 4 bases, and 19 bases lay in between. The CDR3 loop is CSAYELGEGTEAFF. DNA for the CDR3: TGCAGCGCTTATGAGCTGGGCGAAGGCACTGAAGCTTTCTTT.

This clone was seen more than once but under ten times. This chain uses TRBV10-2 with TRBJ2-6; TRBD1 aligns across 9 bases. Losses at the gene ends were 6 bases for V and 0 bases for J; bases not matched to a gene: 12. The CDR3 extends over 19 amino acids. CDR1 WSHSY and CDR2 SAAADI come from the germline V gene. CDR3 amino acids: CASSLRPGQGLSGANVLTF. CDR3 sequence (DNA): TGCGCCAGCAGCTTAAGACCGGGACAGGGTCTCTCTGGGGCCAACGTCCTGACTTTC.

This sequence joins TRBV5-1 and TRBJ2-5, with TRBD1 identical over 8 bases. The CDR3 has 14 residues. V lost 1 base, J lost 4 bases, and 3 bases stayed unmatched. Germline lookup yields CDR1 SGHRS and CDR2 YFSETQ. The CDR3, as DNA: TGCGCCAGCAGCTTGCCCGGGACAGGAGAGACCCAGTACTTC. Protein sequence: CASSLPGTGETQYF. Supplemented by reference TRBV5-1 and TRBJ2-5, the full variable domain reads KAGVTQTPRYLIKTRGQQVTLSCSPISGHRSVSWYQQTPGQGLQFLFEYFSETQRNKGNFPGRFSGRQFSNSRSEMNVSTLELGDSALYLCASSLPGTGETQYFGPGTRLLVL.

Concerning this clone itself: Other DNA sequences in the sample encode the same CDR3. The chain has TRBV5-4 and TRBJ2-5; D unclear. CDR3 length equals 14 residues. Germline V gene sequence: CDR1 SGHNT, CDR2 YYREEE (reference sequence). Trimming took 3 bases from V and 1 from J, leaving 10 bases between them. This CDR3 reads CASSSGGSQETQYF. CDR3 coding DNA: TGTGCCAGCAGCTCAGGTGGCAGCCAAGAGACCCAGTACTTC.